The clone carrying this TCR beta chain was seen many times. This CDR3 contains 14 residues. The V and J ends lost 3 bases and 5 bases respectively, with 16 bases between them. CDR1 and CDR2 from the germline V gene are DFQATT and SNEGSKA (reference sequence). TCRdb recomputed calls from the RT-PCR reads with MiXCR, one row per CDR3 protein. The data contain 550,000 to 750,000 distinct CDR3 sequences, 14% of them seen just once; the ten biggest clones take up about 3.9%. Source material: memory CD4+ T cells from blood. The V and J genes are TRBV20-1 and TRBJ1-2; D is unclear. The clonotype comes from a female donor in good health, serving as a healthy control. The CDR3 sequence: CSARDRISWYGYTF. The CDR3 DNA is TGCAGTGCTAGGGATCGGATCAGTTGGTATGGCTACACCTTC.